This T cell receptor beta chain was sequenced during a study of blood T cell repertoires in COVID-19 (dated by TCRdb to the early 2020s). Regarding the study in general: Samples covering the acute and convalescent phases of COVID-19 were provided by collaborators in the United States, Italy and Spain. The dataset comprised deeply sampled blood TCRbeta repertoires from subjects exposed to, actively infected with, or recovered from COVID-19. A freely available public database, intended as a resource for researchers studying the immune response to SARS-CoV-2, is where the repertoires were released. Samples came from the ongoing ImmuneRACE study (first 160 participants) plus 1,254 subjects from 6 global collaborators. HLA class I and class II types, where available, came from metadata supplied by the sample provider rather than from assay-based typing. The material from the prospective study consisted of cDNA or gDNA derived from T cells, B-cell-depleted T cells, or PBMCs. A de-identified subject ID, COVID-19 status, age in years and sex were almost always included in the sample metadata.

The germline V gene yields KGHSH for CDR1 and LQKENI for CDR2. From V the trimming removes 6 bases and from J it removes 1 base, while the gene matches leave 1 base of the junction unaccounted for. The CDR3 contains 13 residues, cysteine and phenylalanine counted. The DNA shown is the 39-base CDR3, in frame from base 1. TCRbeta CDR3 regions were amplified from genomic DNA using the immunoSEQ Assay, a bias-controlled multiplex PCR. Per the original workflow: The number of nucleated cells in each sample was estimated by amplification of reference gene primers within the assay. To quantify the absolute abundance of each unique TCRbeta CDR3 rearrangement, sequence reads were collapsed and filtered. For each sample, productive Simpson clonality was calculated as the square root of Simpson's diversity index over productive rearrangements. TCRdb stores this immuneACCESS table with in-frame sequences only. Part of the clones is absent; in the studies checked, under half of the shortfall reflects unresolved V genes, and no reason is known for the rest. That table supplies the V and J calls and clone size; D and trimming were determined from the DNA. In this sample the table shows some 130,000 clones, 84% of which occur a single time. The ten largest clones represent about 13% of the sample.

This clone appeared once. The antigen this receptor binds is unknown. Base qualities are not at hand, and no much larger clone is one base apart. Each collaborating institution followed its own protocols to collect whole blood in K2EDTA tubes. For TCRbeta analysis, collaborator samples were shipped as frozen whole blood, as isolated PBMCs, or as DNA extracted from either sample type. The full study reports these points: Clinical and demographic metadata were provided uncurated, with the amount varying by source and participant.

Input material: peripheral blood. The chain links TRBV18 with TRBJ1-1; 8 nucleotides in the junction match TRBD1. The sequence was collected from a human donor in a cohort sampled during active COVID-19. This receptor has the CDR3 CASSGQENTEAFF. The base sequence is TGTGCCAGCTCGGGACAGGAGAACACTGAAGCTTTCTTT.